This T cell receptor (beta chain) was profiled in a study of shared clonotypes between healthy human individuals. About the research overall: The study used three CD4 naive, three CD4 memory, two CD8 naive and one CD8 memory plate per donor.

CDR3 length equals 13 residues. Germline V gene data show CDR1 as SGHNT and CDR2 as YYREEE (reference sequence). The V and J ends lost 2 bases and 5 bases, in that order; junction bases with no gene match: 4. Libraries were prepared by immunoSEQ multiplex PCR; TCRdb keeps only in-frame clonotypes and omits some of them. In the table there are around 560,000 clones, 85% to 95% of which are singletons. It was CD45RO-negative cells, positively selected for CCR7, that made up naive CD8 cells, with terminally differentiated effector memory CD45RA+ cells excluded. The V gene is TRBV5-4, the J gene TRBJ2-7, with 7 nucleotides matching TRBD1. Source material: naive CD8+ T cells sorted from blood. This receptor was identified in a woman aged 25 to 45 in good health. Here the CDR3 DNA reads TGTGCCAGCAGCTTCGACAGGGCACACGAGCAGTACTTC. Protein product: CASSFDRAHEQYF.